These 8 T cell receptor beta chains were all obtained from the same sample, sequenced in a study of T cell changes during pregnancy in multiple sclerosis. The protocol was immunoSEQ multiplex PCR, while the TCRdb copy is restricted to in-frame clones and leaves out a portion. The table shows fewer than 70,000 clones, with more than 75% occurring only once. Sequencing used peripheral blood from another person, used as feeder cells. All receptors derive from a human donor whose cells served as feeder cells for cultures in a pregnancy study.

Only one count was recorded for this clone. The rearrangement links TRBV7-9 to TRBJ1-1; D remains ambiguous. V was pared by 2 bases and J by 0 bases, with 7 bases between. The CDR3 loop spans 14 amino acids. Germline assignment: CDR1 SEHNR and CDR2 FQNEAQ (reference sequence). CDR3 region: CASSLKQMNTEAFF. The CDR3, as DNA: TGTGCCAGCAGCTTAAAACAGATGAACACTGAAGCTTTCTTT.

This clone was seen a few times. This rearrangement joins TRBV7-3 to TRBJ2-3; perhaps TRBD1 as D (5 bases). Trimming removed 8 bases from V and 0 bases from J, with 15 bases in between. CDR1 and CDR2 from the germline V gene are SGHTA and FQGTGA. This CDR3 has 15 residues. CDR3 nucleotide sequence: TGTGCCAGCTCGCAAAGGGGCTACAGCACAGATACGCAGTATTTT. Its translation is CASSQRGYSTDTQYF.

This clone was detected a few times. The chain's CDR3 is CAWRTGAFEGYTF. In DNA, the CDR3 is TGTGCCTGGAGGACGGGGGCCTTCGAAGGCTACACCTTC. The chain couples TRBV30 to TRBJ1-2; a possible D gene is TRBD1 (6 bases). The CDR3 sequence is 13 residues long. V lost 3 bases and J 8 bases, leaving 16 bases between the germline ends. Germline-derived CDR1 and CDR2 are GTSNPN and SVGIG (reference sequence).

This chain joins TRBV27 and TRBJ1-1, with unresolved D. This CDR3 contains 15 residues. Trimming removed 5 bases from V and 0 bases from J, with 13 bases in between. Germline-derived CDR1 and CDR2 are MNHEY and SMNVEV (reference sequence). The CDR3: CASSTFATLNTEAFF. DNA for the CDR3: TGTGCCAGCAGTACATTCGCGACACTGAACACTGAAGCTTTCTTT.

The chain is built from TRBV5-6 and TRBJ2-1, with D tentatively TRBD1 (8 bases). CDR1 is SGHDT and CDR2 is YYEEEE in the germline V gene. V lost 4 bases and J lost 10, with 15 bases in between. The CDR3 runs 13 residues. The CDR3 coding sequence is TGTGCCAGCAGCCCGACAGGGGACTACGAGCAGTTCTTC. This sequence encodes CASSPTGDYEQFF.

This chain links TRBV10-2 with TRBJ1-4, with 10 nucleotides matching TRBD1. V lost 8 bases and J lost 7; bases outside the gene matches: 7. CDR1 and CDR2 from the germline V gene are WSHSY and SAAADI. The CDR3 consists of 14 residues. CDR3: CASGTGVRGEKLFF. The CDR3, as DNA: TGCGCCAGCGGGACAGGGGTTAGGGGTGAAAAACTGTTTTTT.

The CDR3 region is CASSSGTSGNTQYF. The CDR3 bases are TGTGCCAGCAGCTCGGGGACTAGCGGGAATACGCAGTATTTT. The chain has TRBV5-6 and TRBJ2-3, with TRBD2 matching over 13 bases. CDR3 length equals 14 residues. The trim removed 3 bases at V and 7 bases at J, leaving 2 bases unmatched. From germline, CDR1 is SGHDT and CDR2 YYEEEE.

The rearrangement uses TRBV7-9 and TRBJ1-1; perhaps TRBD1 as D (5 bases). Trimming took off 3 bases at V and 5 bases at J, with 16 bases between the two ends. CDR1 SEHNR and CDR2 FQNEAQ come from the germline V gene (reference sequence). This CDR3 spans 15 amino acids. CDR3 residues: CASSFGGAGGTEAFF. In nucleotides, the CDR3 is TGTGCCAGCAGCTTTGGTGGGGCAGGAGGAACTGAAGCTTTCTTT.